Sequencing of this TCR beta chain was carried out in a study of human T cells and chemical hapten exposure. Background on the study: Small discrepancies in pooled library volume mainly accounted for the varying TCR yields per sample.

A few counts support this clonotype. The library labeled individual cDNA molecules by adding unique molecular identifiers to them. TCRdb independently ran MiXCR on the RACE reads; one entry per CDR3 protein. The sample carries 70,000 to 95,000 distinct CDR3 sequences, 8.5% to 10% recorded once. In germline, CDR1 is MNHNY, CDR2 SVGAGI (reference sequence). With 5 bases clipped from V and 7 bases from J, the junction kept 6 bases outside the gene matches. The CDR3 spans 15 residues. Time point noted: healthy volunteer bleed at 6 weeks. Sequencing started from total RNA isolated from unfractionated whole blood.

The TCR originated in a female donor in good health. Some clones in this sample may be carry-over from other donors' samples. The J gene is TRBJ2-1, the V gene TRBV6-6, with 12 bases identical to TRBD2. The sequenced sample consisted of whole blood. The CDR3 loop is CASSRLAGVQNEQFF. In DNA, the CDR3 is TGTGCCAGCAGTCGACTAGCGGGAGTGCAAAATGAGCAGTTCTTC.